Below, one T cell receptor beta chain is given with its context. Chemo-refractory metastatic non-small-cell lung cancer patients underwent focal radiation alongside CTLA-4 blockade with ipilimumab. Assay: immunoSEQ multiplex PCR; the TCRdb copy retains only in-frame clones and omits some. The data hold some 78,000 clones, with approximately 86% observed a single time. The data belong to a study of radiotherapy plus CTLA-4 blockade in lung cancer. As for the study in general: Disease control was present in 30% to 35% of patients, and objective responses in about 18%.

Germline V gene lookup returns CDR1 PRHDT and CDR2 FYEKMQ (reference sequence). V lost 1 base, J lost 1 base, and 5 bases lay in between. The CDR3 has 14 residues. Here the sequenced sample was peripheral blood, taken from a patient treated with radiotherapy plus ipilimumab. The origin of this receptor is a human donor with non-small cell lung cancer who had stable disease on radiotherapy plus ipilimumab. This sequence joins TRBV13 and TRBJ2-1; no reliable D call. This CDR3 reads CASSLEGSYNEQFF. The CDR3 DNA sequence: TGTGCCAGCAGCTTAGAGGGATCCTACAATGAGCAGTTCTTC.